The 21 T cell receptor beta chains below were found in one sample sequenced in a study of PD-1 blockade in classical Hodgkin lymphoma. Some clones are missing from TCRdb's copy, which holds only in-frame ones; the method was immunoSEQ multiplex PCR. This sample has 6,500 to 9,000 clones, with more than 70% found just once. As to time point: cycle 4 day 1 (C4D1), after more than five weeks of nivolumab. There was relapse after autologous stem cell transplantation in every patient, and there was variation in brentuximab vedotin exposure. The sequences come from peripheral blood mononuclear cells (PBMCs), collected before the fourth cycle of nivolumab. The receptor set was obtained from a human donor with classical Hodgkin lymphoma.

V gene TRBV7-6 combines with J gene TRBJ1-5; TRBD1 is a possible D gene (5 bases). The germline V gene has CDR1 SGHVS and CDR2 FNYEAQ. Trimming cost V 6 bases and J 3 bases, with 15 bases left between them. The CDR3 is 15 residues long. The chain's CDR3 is CASSPQQGPNQPQHF. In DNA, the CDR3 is TGTGCCAGCAGTCCTCAGCAGGGACCCAATCAGCCCCAGCATTTT.

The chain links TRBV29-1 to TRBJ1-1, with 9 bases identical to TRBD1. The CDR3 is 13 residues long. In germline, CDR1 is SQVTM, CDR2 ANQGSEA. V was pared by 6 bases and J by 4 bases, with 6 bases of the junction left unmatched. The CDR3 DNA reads TGCAGCGTGTCGACAGGGGGGACCACTGAAGCTTTCTTT. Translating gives CSVSTGGTTEAFF.

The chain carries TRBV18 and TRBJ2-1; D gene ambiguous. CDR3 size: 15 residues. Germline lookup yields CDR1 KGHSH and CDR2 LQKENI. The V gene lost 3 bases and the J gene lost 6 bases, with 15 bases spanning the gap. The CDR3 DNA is TGTGCCAGCTCACCGCTCGACTCTCCAGGCAATGAGCAGTTCTTC. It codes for CASSPLDSPGNEQFF. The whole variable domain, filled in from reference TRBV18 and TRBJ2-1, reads NAGVMQNPRHLVRRRGQEARLRCSPMKGHSHVYWYRQLPEEGLKFMVYLQKENIIDESGMPKERFSAEFPKEGPSILRIQQVVRGDSAAYFCASSPLDSPGNEQFFGPGTRLTVL.

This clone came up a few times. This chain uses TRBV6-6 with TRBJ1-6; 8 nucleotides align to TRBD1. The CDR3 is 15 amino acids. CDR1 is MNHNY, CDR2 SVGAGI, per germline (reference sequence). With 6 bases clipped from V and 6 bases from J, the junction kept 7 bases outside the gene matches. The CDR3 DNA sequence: TGTGCCAGCAGCCCTCTCGGACAGGGTAATTCACCCCTCCACTTT. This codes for CASSPLGQGNSPLHF.

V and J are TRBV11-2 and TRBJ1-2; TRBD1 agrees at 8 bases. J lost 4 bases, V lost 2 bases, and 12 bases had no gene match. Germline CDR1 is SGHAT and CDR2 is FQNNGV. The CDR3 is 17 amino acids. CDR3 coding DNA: TGTGCCAGCAGCTTAAGGTATCTCGACAGGGGAAGCTATGGCTACACCTTC. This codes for CASSLRYLDRGSYGYTF.

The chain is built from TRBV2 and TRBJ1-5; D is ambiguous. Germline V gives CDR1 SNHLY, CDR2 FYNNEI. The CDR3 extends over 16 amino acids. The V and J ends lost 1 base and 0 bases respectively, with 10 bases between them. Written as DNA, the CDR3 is TGTGCCAGCAGTGAAGGGGAAGGTTATAGCAATCAGCCCCAGCATTTT. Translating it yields CASSEGEGYSNQPQHF.

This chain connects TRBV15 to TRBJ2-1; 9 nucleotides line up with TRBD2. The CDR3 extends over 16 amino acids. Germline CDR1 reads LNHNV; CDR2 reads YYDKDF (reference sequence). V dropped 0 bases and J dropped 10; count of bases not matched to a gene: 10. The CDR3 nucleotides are TGTGCCACCAGCAGAGATTTGACTAGCGGCTTTATAGAGCAGTTCTTC. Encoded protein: CATSRDLTSGFIEQFF.

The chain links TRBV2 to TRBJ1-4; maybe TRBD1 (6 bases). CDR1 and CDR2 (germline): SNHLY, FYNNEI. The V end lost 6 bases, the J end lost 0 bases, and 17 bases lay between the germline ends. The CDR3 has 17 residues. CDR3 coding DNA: TGTGCCAGCAGAGCGGGGGCAGGGACTGCAACTAATGAAAAACTGTTTTTT. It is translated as CASRAGAGTATNEKLFF.

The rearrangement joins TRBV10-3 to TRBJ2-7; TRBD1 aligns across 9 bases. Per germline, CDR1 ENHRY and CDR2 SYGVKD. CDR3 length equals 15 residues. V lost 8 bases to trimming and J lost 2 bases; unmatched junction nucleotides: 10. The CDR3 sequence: CAIGAPGTGPYEQYF. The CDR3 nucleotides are TGTGCCATCGGGGCTCCCGGGACAGGGCCCTACGAGCAGTACTTC.

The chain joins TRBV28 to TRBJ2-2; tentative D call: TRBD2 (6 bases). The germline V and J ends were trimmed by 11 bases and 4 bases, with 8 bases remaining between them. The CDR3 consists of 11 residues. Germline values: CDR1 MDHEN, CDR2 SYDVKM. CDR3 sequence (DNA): TGTGCCTCGGAGGGCACCGGGGAGCTGTTTTTT. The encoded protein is CASEGTGELFF.

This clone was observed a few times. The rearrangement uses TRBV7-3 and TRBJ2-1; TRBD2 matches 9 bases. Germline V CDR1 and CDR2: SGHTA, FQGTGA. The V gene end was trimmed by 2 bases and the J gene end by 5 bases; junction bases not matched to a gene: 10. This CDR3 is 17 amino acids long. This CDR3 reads CASSLSPGSGRNNEQFF. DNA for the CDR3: TGTGCCAGCAGCTTATCGCCGGGAAGCGGGAGGAACAATGAGCAGTTCTTC.

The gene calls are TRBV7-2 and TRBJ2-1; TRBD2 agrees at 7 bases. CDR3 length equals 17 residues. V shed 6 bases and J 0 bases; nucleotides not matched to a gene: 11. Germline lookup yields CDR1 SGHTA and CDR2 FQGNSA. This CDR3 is CASRRTSAPSSYNEQFF. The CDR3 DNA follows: TGTGCCAGCAGACGAACTAGCGCCCCGAGCTCCTACAATGAGCAGTTCTTC.

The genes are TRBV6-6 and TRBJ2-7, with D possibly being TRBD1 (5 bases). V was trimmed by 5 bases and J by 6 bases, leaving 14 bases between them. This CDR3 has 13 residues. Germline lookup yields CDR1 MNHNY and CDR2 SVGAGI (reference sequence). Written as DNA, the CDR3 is TGTGCCAGCAGTCCGACCGACAGATTCGAGCAGTACTTC. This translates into CASSPTDRFEQYF.

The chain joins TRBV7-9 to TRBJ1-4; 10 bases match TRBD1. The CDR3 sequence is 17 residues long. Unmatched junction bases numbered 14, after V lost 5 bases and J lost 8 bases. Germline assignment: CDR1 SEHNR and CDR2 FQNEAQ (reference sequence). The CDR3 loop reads CASSAYSGQGTGEKLFF. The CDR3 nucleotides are TGTGCCAGCAGCGCATACTCGGGACAGGGGACAGGGGAAAAACTGTTTTTT.

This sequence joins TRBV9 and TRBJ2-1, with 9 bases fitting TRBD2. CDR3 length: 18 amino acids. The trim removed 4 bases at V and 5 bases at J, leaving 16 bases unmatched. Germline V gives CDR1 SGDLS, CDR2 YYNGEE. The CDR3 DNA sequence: TGTGCCAGCAGCCCCCGGGTTAGCGGGAGCCCTATGGACAATGAGCAGTTCTTC. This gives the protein CASSPRVSGSPMDNEQFF.

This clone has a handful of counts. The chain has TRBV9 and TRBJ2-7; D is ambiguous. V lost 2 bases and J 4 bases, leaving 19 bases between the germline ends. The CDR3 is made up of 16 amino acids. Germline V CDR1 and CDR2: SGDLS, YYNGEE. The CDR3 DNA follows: TGTGCCAGCAGCGTTCCCCTTAATGGCGGAGATTACGAGCAGTACTTC. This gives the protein CASSVPLNGGDYEQYF.

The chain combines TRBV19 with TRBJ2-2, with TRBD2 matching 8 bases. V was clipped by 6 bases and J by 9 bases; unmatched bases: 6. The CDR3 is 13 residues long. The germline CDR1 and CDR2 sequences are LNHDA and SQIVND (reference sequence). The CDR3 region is CASSSGSSRELFF. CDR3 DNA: TGTGCCAGTAGCAGCGGGAGTAGCCGGGAGCTGTTTTTT.

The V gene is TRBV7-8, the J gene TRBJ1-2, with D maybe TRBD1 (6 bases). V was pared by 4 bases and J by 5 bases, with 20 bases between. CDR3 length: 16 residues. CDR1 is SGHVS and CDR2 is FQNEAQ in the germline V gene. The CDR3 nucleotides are TGTGCCAGCAGCTCTTTAAGTCGGGGGGCTGATTATGGCTACACCTTC. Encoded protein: CASSSLSRGADYGYTF. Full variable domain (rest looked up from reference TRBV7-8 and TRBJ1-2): GAGVSQSPRYKVAKRGQDVALRCDPISGHVSLFWYQQALGQGPEFLTYFQNEAQLDKSGLPSDRFFAERPEGSVSTLKIQRTQQEDSAVYLCASSSLSRGADYGYTFGSGTRLTVV.

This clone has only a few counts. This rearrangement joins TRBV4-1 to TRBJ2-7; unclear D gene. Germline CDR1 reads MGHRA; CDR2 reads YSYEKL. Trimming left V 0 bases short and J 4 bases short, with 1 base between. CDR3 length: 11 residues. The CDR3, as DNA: TGCGCCAGCAGCCAAGAATACGAGCAGTACTTC. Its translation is CASSQEYEQYF.

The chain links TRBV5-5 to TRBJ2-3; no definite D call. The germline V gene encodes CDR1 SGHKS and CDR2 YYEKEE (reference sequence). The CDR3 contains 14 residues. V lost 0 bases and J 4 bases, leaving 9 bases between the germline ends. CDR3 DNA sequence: TGTGCCAGCAGCTTGGGACAAAGGTCAGATACGCAGTATTTT. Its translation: CASSLGQRSDTQYF.

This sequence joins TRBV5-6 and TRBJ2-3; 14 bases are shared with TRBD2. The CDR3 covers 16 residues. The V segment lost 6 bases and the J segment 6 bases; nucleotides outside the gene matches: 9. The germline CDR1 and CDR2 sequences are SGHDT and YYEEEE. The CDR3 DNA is TGTGCCAGCACCCGGACTAGCGGGAGGAAGTCGGATACGCAGTATTTT. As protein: CASTRTSGRKSDTQYF.